This TCR beta chain was identified during a study of blood T cell repertoires in COVID-19. This CDR3 region has 19 residues. CDR1 is GTSNPN, CDR2 SVGIG, per germline (reference sequence). Trimming pared 0 bases from V and 3 bases from J, leaving 26 bases between. Only in-frame clones appear in the TCRdb table, and some are missing; sequencing was by immunoSEQ multiplex PCR. The data hold 120,000 to 150,000 clones, with 88% observed a single time. The gene calls are TRBV30 and TRBJ1-1; D possibly corresponds to TRBD1 (5 bases). The sample taken for sequencing was peripheral blood. This clonotype was obtained from a human donor in a cohort sampled during active COVID-19. CDR3 sequence (DNA): TGTGCCTGGAGTGTCTCGCAGGGAAGAGGTCAGCACTTATACACTGAAGCTTTCTTT. This gives the protein CAWSVSQGRGQHLYTEAFF.